Listed here are 31 T cell receptor beta chains from one sample, sequenced in a study of T-cell reconstitution after alpha-beta-depleted transplantation in children. During its preparation, the TCRbeta library received unique molecular identifiers. Via MiXCR, TCRdb re-called the PCR reads, giving one row per CDR3 protein. The sample includes about 360,000 distinct CDR3 sequences, about 14% of them seen just once. The input for sequencing was PBMCs, taken from the stem cell graft. The receptors were sampled from a human donor who donated a stem cell graft to a child with Fanconi anemia.

This clonotype was observed a few times. The V gene is TRBV30, the J gene TRBJ1-1; D is unresolved. The CDR3 totals 12 residues. Germline V gene sequence: CDR1 GTSNPN, CDR2 SVGIG (reference sequence). The V end was cut by 5 bases, the J end by 4 bases, with 11 bases between. CDR3 nucleotides: TGTGCCTGGGACGGTGGGAGCACTGAAGCTTTCTTT. Encoded protein: CAWDGGSTEAFF.

The rearrangement links TRBV12-3 or TRBV12-4 to TRBJ2-3; TRBD2 aligns across 13 bases. V lost 6 bases, J lost 2 bases, and 5 bases stayed unmatched. The CDR3 runs 16 residues. The CDR3 sequence: CASRGLAGAHTDTQYF. CDR3 DNA: TGTGCCAGCAGAGGACTAGCGGGGGCCCACACAGATACGCAGTATTTT.

The chain recombines TRBV7-2 with TRBJ1-2; D is possibly TRBD1 (6 bases). V gave up 0 bases and J gave up 5 bases, with 19 bases separating them. The CDR3 extends over 17 amino acids. Germline V gives CDR1 SGHTA, CDR2 FQGNSA. CDR3 region: CASSLARTGGLGYGYTF. CDR3 nucleotide sequence: TGTGCCAGCAGCTTAGCGCGGACGGGGGGCTTGGGTTATGGCTACACCTTC.

This clonotype was recorded a few times. The rearrangement uses TRBV20-1 and TRBJ2-1, with D possibly TRBD1 on 6 matching bases. This CDR3 is built from 13 residues. From germline, CDR1 is DFQATT and CDR2 SNEGSKA (reference sequence). V was shortened by 6 bases and J by 10 bases, with 19 bases between the two germline ends. In DNA form, the CDR3 reads TGCAGTGCGACAGAGACTTCTCAGGGGGAGCAGTTCTTC. Amino acids: CSATETSQGEQFF.

This clonotype was observed at least ten times. The chain recombines TRBV12-3 or TRBV12-4 with TRBJ2-1; the D gene is possibly TRBD1 (6 bases). The V gene lost 6 bases and the J gene lost 8 bases, with 14 bases spanning the gap. This CDR3 contains 13 residues. The CDR3 loop is CASSFSGEDEQFF. The CDR3 bases are TGTGCCAGCAGCTTTTCAGGGGAAGATGAGCAGTTCTTC.

This rearrangement joins TRBV12-3 or TRBV12-4 to TRBJ2-7; D is unclear. Trimming stripped 3 bases from V and 7 bases from J, with 13 bases between. This CDR3 is built from 13 residues. CDR3 protein: CASSLSPVGEQYF. The CDR3 region has the DNA TGTGCCAGCAGTTTGTCCCCGGTGGGGGAGCAGTACTTC.

This clonotype was found many times. The rearrangement joins TRBV20-1 to TRBJ2-3, with unresolved D. The CDR3 length is 15 residues. Per germline, CDR1 DFQATT and CDR2 SNEGSKA (reference sequence). V was cut by 0 bases and J by 0 bases, with 10 bases left in between. In DNA form, the CDR3 reads TGCAGTGCTAGAGATCCTACTGAAAGCACAGATACGCAGTATTTT. It is translated as CSARDPTESTDTQYF.

This clonotype has only a few counts. The chain couples TRBV29-1 to TRBJ2-5, with D uncertain. The CDR3 length is 12 residues. Germline V gene lookup returns CDR1 SQVTM and CDR2 ANQGSEA. V dropped 3 bases and J dropped 3 bases, with 8 bases sitting between them. The CDR3 is CSVEYTKETQYF. The CDR3 DNA sequence: TGCAGCGTTGAGTACACCAAAGAGACCCAGTACTTC.

This clonotype was observed at least ten times. V gene TRBV20-1 combines with J gene TRBJ2-1, with 8 positions matching TRBD2. The V gene's germline CDR1 is DFQATT and CDR2 SNEGSKA (reference sequence). The J segment lost 9 bases and the V segment lost 3 bases, leaving 7 bases of the junction unmatched. CDR3 length: 13 residues. This CDR3 reads CSASDRGGSEQFF. CDR3 sequence (DNA): TGCAGTGCTAGTGATCGGGGGGGGAGTGAGCAGTTCTTC.

The rearrangement links TRBV27 to TRBJ1-1; 7 bases line up with TRBD1. Germline V gives CDR1 MNHEY, CDR2 SMNVEV (reference sequence). V trimming: 3 bases; J trimming: 2 bases; junction bases outside the gene matches: 6. The CDR3 totals 15 residues. The CDR3 coding sequence is TGTGCCAGCAGTTTCCTCGGGACAGCCAACACTGAAGCTTTCTTT. Residues: CASSFLGTANTEAFF.

This clonotype was recorded at least ten times. The chain employs TRBV20-1 and TRBJ2-1, with TRBD2 identical over 8 bases. In germline, CDR1 is DFQATT, CDR2 SNEGSKA (reference sequence). This CDR3 comprises 14 residues. J gave up 2 bases and V 6 bases, and 6 bases lay outside the gene matches. DNA of the CDR3: TGCAGTGCCAGACGGGGGGGCACCTACAATGAGCAGTTCTTC. It is translated as CSARRGGTYNEQFF.

This clonotype has more than one count but fewer than ten. This chain uses TRBV5-1 with TRBJ2-1, with D possibly TRBD2 on 6 matching bases. The V end lost 0 bases, the J end lost 7 bases, and 11 bases lay between the germline ends. Germline V CDR1 and CDR2: SGHRS, YFSETQ. This CDR3 comprises 14 residues. The CDR3 nucleotides are TGCGCCAGCAGCTTGGTGGCGGGGAGTAATGAGCAGTTCTTC. Translating gives CASSLVAGSNEQFF.

The sample holds many counts of this clonotype. The rearrangement joins TRBV7-9 to TRBJ2-3; 7 bases are a match to TRBD1. The J segment lost 0 bases and the V segment lost 5 bases, leaving 5 bases of the junction unmatched. The germline V gene has CDR1 SEHNR and CDR2 FQNEAQ (reference sequence). This CDR3 contains 15 residues. The CDR3 is CASSVGTASTDTQYF. The CDR3 DNA follows: TGTGCCAGCAGCGTCGGGACAGCTAGCACAGATACGCAGTATTTT.

The chain carries TRBV27 and TRBJ2-1; 8 bases are a match to TRBD1. The germline V gene encodes CDR1 MNHEY and CDR2 SMNVEV (reference sequence). The CDR3 totals 13 residues. V lost 6 bases, J lost 7 bases, and 5 bases stayed unmatched. The CDR3 DNA sequence: TGTGCCAGCAGACTGGACAGGGAGAATGAGCAGTTCTTC. The encoded protein is CASRLDRENEQFF.

V gene TRBV11-1 combines with J gene TRBJ2-1; 8 positions match TRBD2. The J call is in doubt because the DNA end fits TRBJ2-7 better. The CDR3 runs to 16 residues. Germline V gene sequence: CDR1 SGHAT, CDR2 FQDESV (reference sequence). CDR3 DNA sequence: TGTGCCAGCAGCGAGGGGCGGACTAGCAGAGACAATGAGCAGTACTTC. It codes for CASSEGRTSRDNEQYF.

This clonotype was counted between two and nine times. The V gene is TRBV7-9, the J gene TRBJ1-1, with D possibly being TRBD1 (6 bases). This CDR3 spans 15 amino acids. Germline CDR1 is SEHNR and CDR2 is FQNEAQ (reference sequence). V was trimmed by 3 bases and J by 4 bases, leaving 15 bases between them. CDR3 region: CASSLSADRFTEAFF. The CDR3 nucleotides are TGTGCCAGCAGCTTGTCCGCGGACAGATTCACTGAAGCTTTCTTT.

This clonotype was detected many times. The chain carries TRBV5-4 and TRBJ2-1; either TRBD1 or TRBD2 may supply D (5 bases each). Trimming shortened V by 0 bases and J by 2 bases, and 9 bases separated the two germline ends. The germline V gene encodes CDR1 SGHNT and CDR2 YYREEE (reference sequence). This CDR3 has 15 residues. This chain's CDR3 is CASSLGGTAYNEQFF. CDR3 bases: TGTGCCAGCAGCTTGGGGGGGACCGCCTACAATGAGCAGTTCTTC.

This chain connects TRBV6-2 or TRBV6-3 to TRBJ2-2; perhaps TRBD1 as D (6 bases). V lost 4 bases to trimming and J lost 5 bases, with 17 bases between them. CDR1 is MNHEY and CDR2 is SVGEGT in the germline V gene. The CDR3 totals 16 residues. The CDR3 loop reads CASSWGQNTVTGELFF. The DNA of the CDR3 is TGTGCCAGCAGTTGGGGGCAGAACACTGTAACCGGGGAGCTGTTTTTT.

This rearrangement joins TRBV7-9 to TRBJ1-5; TRBD1 matches 11 bases. The CDR3 has 16 residues. J gave up 0 bases and V 5 bases, and 3 bases lay outside the gene matches. Germline assignment: CDR1 SEHNR and CDR2 FQNEAQ (reference sequence). CDR3 residues: CASSEGQGDSNQPQHF. CDR3 nucleotide sequence: TGTGCCAGCAGCGAGGGACAGGGGGATAGCAATCAGCCCCAGCATTTT.

This clonotype was counted many times. V is TRBV6-2 or TRBV6-3 and J is TRBJ2-2, with 7 bases matching TRBD1. After removal of 8 bases from V and 0 bases from J, the junction contained 3 bases not matched to a gene. Germline CDR1 reads MNHEY; CDR2 reads SVGEGT. This CDR3 is 14 amino acids long. The CDR3: CASGGQSNTGELFF. CDR3 DNA sequence: TGTGCCAGCGGGGGACAGTCGAACACCGGGGAGCTGTTTTTT.

This clonotype occurred a few times. The chain uses TRBV10-3 and TRBJ1-5; 7 positions match TRBD1. The CDR3 is 15 residues long. Looked up from germline, CDR1 is ENHRY and CDR2 is SYGVKD. V was pared by 6 bases and J by 0 bases, with 5 bases of the junction left unmatched. The CDR3 region has the DNA TGTGCCATCAGACCCGGACAGGATAGCAATCAGCCCCAGCATTTT. This encodes CAIRPGQDSNQPQHF.

This clonotype occurred a few times. The chain has TRBV7-3 and TRBJ2-1; possible D gene TRBD2, 7 bases. Per the germline V gene, CDR1 is SGHTA and CDR2 is FQGTGA. CDR3 size: 14 residues. V lost 2 bases and J lost 10, with 15 bases in between. CDR3 residues: CASSLDRGAGEQFF. The DNA for the CDR3 is TGTGCCAGCAGCTTAGACCGGGGGGCCGGGGAGCAGTTCTTC.

This clonotype has ten or more counts. The chain employs TRBV19 and TRBJ1-1; 9 nucleotides agree with TRBD1. The CDR3 loop spans 15 amino acids. V was clipped by 5 bases and J by 4 bases; unmatched bases: 8. Germline values: CDR1 LNHDA, CDR2 SQIVND (reference sequence). CDR3 protein: CASSSRTGVSTEAFF. CDR3 nucleotides: TGTGCCAGTAGTTCGCGGACAGGGGTGAGCACTGAAGCTTTCTTT.

J is TRBJ2-1 and V is TRBV4-3, with 9 bases aligning to TRBD1. This CDR3 region has 16 residues. V trimming: 4 bases; J trimming: 6 bases; junction bases outside the gene matches: 10. The germline gives CDR1 LGHNA, CDR2 YSLEER. The DNA of the CDR3 is TGCGCCAGCAGCCCTTTCGGGACAGGGAAGGCCAATGAGCAGTTCTTC. This translates into CASSPFGTGKANEQFF.

This clonotype turned up a few times. This chain links TRBV7-6 with TRBJ2-2; D not certain. The V end was cut by 3 bases, the J end by 1 base, with 12 bases between. Germline V CDR1 and CDR2: SGHVS, FNYEAQ. The CDR3 spans 16 residues. The CDR3 coding sequence is TGTGCCAGCAGCTTTGGGCCCCCCGAGAACACCGGGGAGCTGTTTTTT. Protein: CASSFGPPENTGELFF.

J is TRBJ2-3 and V is TRBV7-3; possibly TRBD1 or TRBD2 for D (5 bases each). The ends were cut back, 4 bases at V and 9 bases at J, with 14 bases in the middle. There are 13 residues in the CDR3. Germline lookup yields CDR1 SGHTA and CDR2 FQGTGA. The CDR3 region is CASSSRSWGTQYF. The CDR3 region has the DNA TGTGCCAGCAGCTCCCGGAGCTGGGGGACGCAGTATTTT. The full variable domain, with the rest looked up from reference TRBV7-3 and TRBJ2-3, is GAGVSQTPSNKVTEKGKYVELRCDPISGHTALYWYRQSLGQGPEFLIYFQGTGAADDSGLPNDRFFAVRPEGSVSTLKIQRTERGDSAVYLCASSSRSWGTQYFGPGTRLTVL.

This clonotype has just a few counts. This sequence joins TRBV7-7 and TRBJ2-1; D unclear. CDR3 length equals 14 residues. V lost 5 bases and J 4 bases, leaving 12 bases between the germline ends. CDR1 is SSHAT, CDR2 FNYEAQ, per germline (reference sequence). The CDR3 here is CASSPLQSYNEQFF. CDR3 in DNA: TGTGCCAGCAGCCCCCTGCAATCTTACAATGAGCAGTTCTTC.

The genes are TRBV12-3 or TRBV12-4 and TRBJ2-1; 7 nucleotides match TRBD2. Germline trimming cut 6 bases from V and 1 base from J; bases unmatched to any gene: 6. This CDR3 has 15 amino acids. This CDR3 is CASSHFGGSYNEQFF. The DNA of the CDR3 is TGTGCCAGCAGCCACTTCGGGGGGTCCTACAATGAGCAGTTCTTC.

This chain links TRBV24-1 with TRBJ2-3; weak D call: TRBD2 (6 bases). Germline-derived CDR1 and CDR2 are KGHDR and SFDVKD. The CDR3 sequence is 13 residues long. Trimming took off 5 bases at V and 10 bases at J, with 15 bases between the two ends. The CDR3 DNA follows: TGTGCCACCAGTGGGGGACCCGGGGGTGCGCAGTATTTT. It specifies CATSGGPGGAQYF.

This clonotype was detected a few times. J is TRBJ1-2 and V is TRBV18, with D tentatively TRBD1 (6 bases). The germline V and J ends were trimmed by 2 bases and 4 bases, with 11 bases remaining between them. This CDR3 is 14 amino acids long. CDR1 and CDR2 (germline): KGHSH, LQKENI. Here the CDR3 reads CASSPDRNSYGYTF. In DNA form, the CDR3 reads TGTGCCAGCTCACCAGACAGGAACAGCTATGGCTACACCTTC.

This clonotype showed up just once. The chain employs TRBV11-3 and TRBJ1-3; D perhaps matches TRBD1 (6 bases). Germline assignment: CDR1 SGHNT and CDR2 YENEEA. Trimming stripped 5 bases from V and 0 bases from J, with 29 bases between. This CDR3 has 21 residues. CDR3 in DNA: TGTGCCAGCAGCCACCCCCAGGCTACAAGTGACAGGCCCCTCTCTGGAAACACCATATATTTT. It codes for CASSHPQATSDRPLSGNTIYF.